This T cell receptor (beta chain) comes out of a study of blood T cell repertoires in COVID-19. Study details: T cells, B-cell-depleted T cells, or PBMCs provided the cDNA or gDNA that served as material.

Comments on this clone: The sample holds other DNA sequences that translate to the same CDR3.

How the authors handled the data: Counts of nucleated cells, estimated from reference gene primer amplification, were obtained. TCRdb's copy holds only in-frame clones and misses some; the assay was immunoSEQ multiplex PCR. Clone size and V and J calls were adopted from that table, with D and trimming inferred from the DNA. The profile shows 270,000 or so clones, 82% of them singletons. This CDR3 comprises 13 residues. The germline V gene encodes CDR1 MDHEN and CDR2 SYDVKM. V lost 3 bases, J lost 5 bases, and 10 bases lay in between. Sequencing was done on a sample of peripheral blood. V is TRBV28 and J is TRBJ1-2, with D perhaps matching TRBD1 (5 bases). This receptor was obtained from a woman under 30 with acute or convalescent COVID-19. The CDR3, as DNA: TGTGCCAGCAGTTTGGGGCAGGTATATGGCTACACCTTC. Translating it yields CASSLGQVYGYTF.